The 4 T cell receptor beta chains below come from one sample, sequenced in a study of cytotoxic CD8 clonotypes in ibrutinib-treated CLL (dated by TCRdb to 2020 to 2022). Library generation was performed with the immunoSEQ multiplex PCR assay. TCRdb's version of the immuneACCESS table is confined to in-frame rearrangements and falls short of the full clone set. An unresolved V gene accounts for under half of the shortfall where checked; the remainder is of unknown origin. Counted in this sample were fewer than 90,000 clones; approximately 86% of them appeared once. The ten largest clonotypes hold around 5.4% of the sample. The material sequenced was PBMCs, taken before ibrutinib treatment. These receptors all come from a human donor with chronic lymphocytic leukemia.

V is TRBV6-5 and J is TRBJ1-6, with 8 bases lining up with TRBD1. The V gene's germline CDR1 is MNHEY and CDR2 SVGAGI. This CDR3 is 15 amino acids long. After removal of 4 bases from V and 10 bases from J, the junction contained 9 bases not matched to a gene. CDR3 residues: CASSSNGQGGSPLHF. For the CDR3, the DNA is TGTGCCAGCAGTTCGAATGGACAGGGAGGCTCACCCCTCCACTTT.

A single count supports this clone. The V call is TRBV18, the J call TRBJ1-4; tentatively, D is TRBD1 (5 bases). The germline V gene has CDR1 KGHSH and CDR2 LQKENI. CDR3 length: 14 amino acids. With 1 base removed from V and 4 bases from J, the gap between germline ends came to 7 bases. CDR3 nucleotides: TGTGCCAGCTCACCACTCCAGGGTAATGAAAAACTGTTTTTT. Protein product: CASSPLQGNEKLFF.

This clone was detected once. This sequence joins TRBV4-3 and TRBJ2-3, with 9 bases lining up with TRBD2. Germline values: CDR1 LGHNA, CDR2 YSLEER. The CDR3 covers 17 residues. Losses at the gene ends were 2 bases for V and 6 bases for J; bases not matched to a gene: 12. The CDR3 DNA is TGCGCCAGCAGCCAATTGGTTGGCGGGAGGGCAAGGGATACGCAGTATTTT. Translation gives CASSQLVGGRARDTQYF.

The chain recombines TRBV11-3 with TRBJ2-1, with 9 bases aligning to TRBD2. This CDR3 is 16 amino acids long. V lost 3 bases and J lost 6; bases outside the gene matches: 9. Looked up from germline, CDR1 is SGHNT and CDR2 is YENEEA. This CDR3 is CASSLRAGGWSNEQFF. In DNA, the CDR3 is TGTGCCAGCAGCTTGAGAGCGGGAGGATGGAGCAATGAGCAGTTCTTC.